The 12 T cell receptor beta chains given below trace back to one sample, sequenced in a study of T cell responses to AZD1222 COVID-19 vaccine. The method was immunoSEQ multiplex PCR; TCRdb's version includes in-frame clones alone and lacks a portion of them. The table has roughly 150,000 clones, 90% seen once. Sequencing used peripheral blood, obtained 28 days after the second AZD1222 dose. These receptors were obtained from an adult who received the AZD1222 COVID-19 vaccine.

The chain is built from TRBV7-9 and TRBJ2-7; unclear D gene. Per the germline V gene, CDR1 is SEHNR and CDR2 is FQNEAQ (reference sequence). CDR3 length: 12 residues. V was trimmed by 1 base and J by 5 bases, leaving 6 bases between them. CDR3 bases: TGTGCCAGCAGCTTAGGTATCGACGAGCAGTACTTC. This gives the protein CASSLGIDEQYF.

This clone was observed once. The chain links TRBV11-2 to TRBJ2-4, with no clear D. This CDR3 comprises 12 residues. Germline CDR1 reads SGHAT; CDR2 reads FQNNGV. Trimming shortened V by 1 base and J by 6 bases, and 4 bases separated the two germline ends. Here the CDR3 reads CASSLGRNIQYF. The CDR3 DNA sequence: TGTGCCAGCAGCTTAGGGCGAAACATTCAGTACTTC.

The V call is TRBV3-1 (or the pseudogene TRBV3-2), the J call TRBJ2-7, with 11 bases identical to TRBD1. Per germline, CDR1 LGHDT and CDR2 YNNKEL (reference sequence). V dropped 3 bases and J dropped 6; count of bases not matched to a gene: 10. The CDR3 sequence is 16 residues long. The CDR3 sequence is CASSHDSGGTGGEQYF. CDR3 nucleotides: TGTGCCAGCAGCCACGATTCAGGTGGGACAGGGGGCGAGCAGTACTTC.

This chain links TRBV11-2 with TRBJ1-2; D unclear. CDR3 size: 14 residues. V dropped 4 bases and J dropped 2 bases, with 11 bases sitting between them. CDR1 and CDR2 from the germline V gene are SGHAT and FQNNGV. The chain's CDR3 is CASSSGLMNYGYTF. The CDR3 DNA reads TGTGCCAGCAGCTCGGGCCTGATGAACTATGGCTACACCTTC. The entire variable domain, with the rest obtained from reference TRBV11-2 and TRBJ1-2, is as follows: EAGVAQSPRYKIIEKRQSVAFWCNPISGHATLYWYQQILGQGPKLLIQFQNNGVVDDSQLPKDRFSAERLKGVDSTLKIQPAKLEDSAVYLCASSSGLMNYGYTFGSGTRLTVV.

The CDR3 DNA is TGTGCCAGCAGCGTAGGTCGGGATGGCGGAGTGAACACCGGGGAGCTGTTTTTT. This sequence encodes CASSVGRDGGVNTGELFF. V gene TRBV9 combines with J gene TRBJ2-2; weak D call: TRBD2 (5 bases). With 0 bases removed from V and 1 base from J, the gap between germline ends came to 16 bases. The CDR3 extends over 18 amino acids. Germline V gene data show CDR1 as SGDLS and CDR2 as YYNGEE.

The rearrangement joins TRBV2 to TRBJ2-1; 10 bases align to TRBD2. The trim removed 6 bases at V and 4 bases at J, leaving 9 bases unmatched. Germline V gene data show CDR1 as SNHLY and CDR2 as FYNNEI. CDR3 length: 16 residues. The CDR3 sequence is CASSPGGTSAYNEQFF. The CDR3 region has the DNA TGTGCCAGCAGCCCCGGAGGGACTAGCGCTTACAATGAGCAGTTCTTC.

The CDR3 coding sequence is TGTGCCAGCAGCCGACTCGGGACCGATAATTCACCCCTCCACTTT. Residues: CASSRLGTDNSPLHF. The chain carries TRBV11-2 and TRBJ1-6; weak D call: TRBD1 (5 bases). The CDR3 runs to 15 residues. Trimming removed 5 bases from V and 5 bases from J, with 13 bases in between. The germline gives CDR1 SGHAT, CDR2 FQNNGV.

The J gene is TRBJ1-2, the V gene TRBV30; D unclear. Trimming took off 0 bases at V and 8 bases at J, with 13 bases between the two ends. CDR3 length: 13 residues. Germline V CDR1 and CDR2: GTSNPN, SVGIG (reference sequence). In nucleotides, the CDR3 is TGTGCCTGGAGTGTAATGGAGGGAGCGGGCTACACCTTC. This encodes CAWSVMEGAGYTF.

The gene calls are TRBV24-1 and TRBJ2-7; maybe TRBD1 (6 bases). Trimming took off 3 bases at V and 12 bases at J, with 11 bases between the two ends. The CDR3 totals 11 residues. Germline lookup yields CDR1 KGHDR and CDR2 SFDVKD. CDR3 in amino acids: CATSDQQGWYF. DNA of the CDR3: TGTGCCACCAGTGATCAGCAGGGGTGGTACTTC.

The chain couples TRBV9 to TRBJ1-3, with D hard to call. V was shortened by 0 bases and J by 2 bases, with 6 bases between the two germline ends. Germline loops: CDR1 SGDLS, CDR2 YYNGEE. The CDR3 spans 14 residues. The CDR3 DNA reads as TGTGCCAGCAGCGTAGGGGGTACTGGAAACACCATATATTTT. Protein product: CASSVGGTGNTIYF.

This chain connects TRBV27 to TRBJ2-3; no clear D gene. V shed 10 bases and J shed 2 bases, with 13 bases lying between them. CDR3 size: 13 residues. Germline CDR1 is MNHEY and CDR2 is SMNVEV (reference sequence). In DNA form, the CDR3 reads TGTGCCACCCTGGAGATAAACACAGATACGCAGTATTTT. As protein: CATLEINTDTQYF.

CDR3 protein: CASSPILSGRTINTGELFF. The CDR3 nucleotides are TGTGCCAGCAGCCCCATTCTTAGCGGGAGGACGATAAACACCGGGGAGCTGTTTTTT. This chain connects TRBV3-1 (or the pseudogene TRBV3-2) to TRBJ2-2; the match to TRBD2 covers 10 bases. Germline CDR1 LGHDT, CDR2 YNNKEL (reference sequence). The CDR3 spans 19 residues. The J segment lost 2 bases and the V segment lost 4 bases, leaving 13 bases of the junction unmatched.